Presented here are 12 T cell receptor beta chains from one specimen sequenced in a study of cytomegalovirus exposure and HLA in healthy donors (TCRdb year 2017). Receptors were amplified or captured by the immunoSEQ multiplex PCR assay. The multiplex PCR relied on a mix of 60 forward primers for TCR Vbeta segments and 13 reverse primers for TCR Jbeta segments. This is the immuneACCESS table as TCRdb keeps it, with only in-frame sequences that have V and J called. A part of the clones is gone; compared with another copy, unresolved V genes explain less than half, and the rest is unexplained. The record for this sample contains roughly 60,000 clones. The top ten clones comprise almost 4% of the sample. The specimen was PBMCs. All receptors derive from a male donor in good health and CMV-seronegative.

This chain's CDR3 is CSAEGDDTEAFF. CDR3 bases: TGCAGCGCCGAAGGGGATGACACTGAAGCTTTCTTT. The V gene is TRBV29-1, the J gene TRBJ1-1, with D possibly matching TRBD1 (5 bases). Deletions cut 7 bases from V and 3 bases from J, with 12 bases between. The germline V gene has CDR1 SQVTM and CDR2 ANQGSEA. The CDR3 spans 12 residues.

This chain joins TRBV7-2 and TRBJ2-5; 8 bases are shared with TRBD1. CDR3 length: 17 amino acids. Germline V lookup: CDR1 SGHTA, CDR2 FQGNSA. The J segment lost 5 bases and the V segment lost 5 bases, leaving 16 bases of the junction unmatched. DNA for the CDR3: TGTGCCAGCAGCCCCGGACAGGGAATAACGGGAGATGAGACCCAGTACTTC. This translates into CASSPGQGITGDETQYF. The complete variable domain, with remaining parts taken from reference TRBV7-2 and TRBJ2-5, reads GAGVSQSPSNKVTEKGKDVELRCDPISGHTALYWYRQSLGQGLEFLIYFQGNSAPDKSGLPSDRFSAERTGGSVSTLTIQRTQQEDSAVYLCASSPGQGITGDETQYFGPGTRLLVL.

CDR3 nucleotide sequence: TGCAGCGTTTCACACAGGGCCGAGCAGTACTTC. Its translation: CSVSHRAEQYF. The gene calls are TRBV29-1 and TRBJ2-7, with D tentatively TRBD1 (6 bases). V dropped 5 bases and J dropped 6 bases, with 11 bases sitting between them. Germline V gene lookup returns CDR1 SQVTM and CDR2 ANQGSEA. CDR3 length equals 11 residues.

This chain links TRBV28 with TRBJ1-2; TRBD1 is a possible D gene (5 bases). Trimming shortened V by 2 bases and J by 4 bases, and 14 bases separated the two germline ends. This CDR3 is built from 15 residues. Per germline, CDR1 MDHEN and CDR2 SYDVKM. The CDR3 nucleotides are TGTGCCAGCAGTTTACAGGGCTCCTTTCGCTATGGCTACACCTTC. Encoded protein: CASSLQGSFRYGYTF.

The chain recombines TRBV30 with TRBJ1-5, with a weak D call TRBD1 (5 bases). The CDR3 has 15 amino acids. V was trimmed by 0 bases and J by 4 bases, leaving 13 bases between them. The germline V gene encodes CDR1 GTSNPN and CDR2 SVGIG (reference sequence). CDR3 sequence (DNA): TGTGCCTGGAGTGTAGGAACGGCAGGGAATCAGCCCCAGCATTTT. Its translation: CAWSVGTAGNQPQHF.

The J gene is TRBJ1-1, the V gene TRBV28, with 8 bases that match TRBD1. CDR1 and CDR2 (germline): MDHEN, SYDVKM. V lost 6 bases to trimming and J lost 4 bases; unmatched junction nucleotides: 4. CDR3 length: 13 amino acids. The CDR3 protein is CASRRTGGTEAFF. CDR3 sequence (DNA): TGTGCCAGCAGGCGTACAGGGGGCACTGAAGCTTTCTTT.

This chain joins TRBV5-4 and TRBJ2-2; 12 bases align to TRBD2. The CDR3 has 15 amino acids. V dropped 7 bases and J dropped 1; count of bases not matched to a gene: 2. Germline lookup yields CDR1 SGHNT and CDR2 YYREEE (reference sequence). CDR3 DNA: TGTGCCAGCGAGACTAGCGGGGGGAACACCGGGGAGCTGTTTTTT. Amino acid sequence: CASETSGGNTGELFF.

The chain is built from TRBV29-1 and TRBJ2-1; 8 positions agree with TRBD1. Losses at the gene ends were 8 bases for V and 2 bases for J; bases not matched to a gene: 8. The CDR3 loop spans 14 amino acids. Germline CDR1 reads SQVTM; CDR2 reads ANQGSEA. For the CDR3, the DNA is TGCAGCTGGAGACAGGGGAGCCCCTACAATGAGCAGTTCTTC. The encoded protein is CSWRQGSPYNEQFF.

This chain uses TRBV28 with TRBJ1-6; possibly TRBD1 for D (6 bases). CDR1 MDHEN and CDR2 SYDVKM come from the germline V gene. The CDR3 loop spans 16 amino acids. Trimming took off 8 bases at V and 1 base at J, with 15 bases between the two ends. The CDR3 is CASLWGGLSYNSPLHF. The CDR3 DNA reads TGTGCCAGCCTTTGGGGGGGCTTGTCCTATAATTCACCCCTCCACTTT.

This chain connects TRBV30 to TRBJ1-2, with 8 bases that match TRBD1. V lost 3 bases and J lost 2; bases outside the gene matches: 5. The length of the CDR3 is 14 residues. Per the germline V gene, CDR1 is GTSNPN and CDR2 is SVGIG (reference sequence). CDR3 sequence reads: CAWRRTGLNYGYTF. The CDR3 DNA is TGTGCCTGGAGGAGGACAGGGTTAAACTATGGCTACACCTTC.

Of note for this clone: The junction differs from germline at one of its ends, possibly a read error. The same CDR3 also results from other DNA sequences found in this sample. The chain joins TRBV4-1 to TRBJ1-3; 9 bases agree with TRBD1. CDR3 length equals 14 residues. CDR1 and CDR2 (germline): MGHRA, YSYEKL. CDR3 region: CASSQVATGGKVDF. The CDR3 bases are TGCGCCAGCAGCCAAGTCGCGACAGGGGGTAAAGTCGATTTT.

The chain recombines TRBV2 with TRBJ2-1, with 10 positions matching TRBD1. V shed 3 bases, J shed 5 bases, and the junction held 7 bases outside the gene matches. The length of the CDR3 is 16 residues. Germline CDR1 SNHLY, CDR2 FYNNEI. CDR3 loop: CASSEGQGPNDNEQFF. The CDR3 bases are TGTGCCAGCAGTGAGGGACAGGGGCCTAACGACAATGAGCAGTTCTTC.